This T cell receptor (beta chain) was found in a study of control samples from healthy donors and cancer patients (dated by TCRdb to the early 2020s). Library creation used the immunoSEQ multiplex PCR assay. This is the immuneACCESS table as TCRdb keeps it, with only in-frame sequences that have V and J called. A part of the clones is gone; compared with another copy, unresolved V genes explain less than half, and the rest is unexplained. This sample gives 150,000 to 200,000 clones in total; about 94% of them show up just once. Over 6.5% of the sample is taken by the ten largest. This clone has just one count. The antigen this receptor binds is unknown. Per-nucleotide qualities are absent, and no much larger clonotype sits a single base away. V lost 2 bases and J lost 9 bases; the stretch between them is 9 bases long. Taken from cysteine to phenylalanine, the CDR3 has 12 residues. This entry keeps only the CDR3 DNA: 36 bases, framed from base 1. Looking up the germline V gene (reference sequence) yields CDR1 MNHEY and CDR2 SMNVEV.

This receptor was taken from a woman aged 40 to 49 in good health. The chain links TRBV27 with TRBJ2-3; perhaps TRBD1 is the D gene, with 5 bases matching. Sequencing was done on a sample of blood. The DNA sequence is TGTGCCAGCAGTTTACAGGGTAGCACGCAGTATTTT. It translates to CASSLQGSTQYF.